This T cell receptor (beta chain) was documented in a study of neoadjuvant nivolumab and ipilimumab in lung cancer. Across the whole study: Nivolumab 3 mg/kg was given days 1, 15 and 29, plus ipilimumab 1 mg/kg day 1 in combination.

Assay used: immunoSEQ multiplex PCR; TCRdb lists only in-frame clones, some missing. The sample has 25,000 to 30,000 clones, 65% to 85% seen once; the top ten hold 5.1%. Study-wide results and caveats: TCR richness and clonality were higher in tumors than adjacent uninvolved lung. Pretherapy blood TCR richness correlated positively with resected tumor richness.

The CDR3 extends over 16 amino acids. The germline V gene has CDR1 SGHTA and CDR2 FQGTGA. Trimming took off 4 bases at V and 2 bases at J, with 16 bases between the two ends. As concerns this clone: The antigen remains undetermined.

The gene calls are TRBV7-3 and TRBJ2-3, with TRBD2 as a possible D gene (6 bases). This material consisted of tumor tissue, taken after neoadjuvant nivolumab, alone or with ipilimumab, at or shortly before surgery. This sequence was found in an adult with non-small cell lung cancer. The CDR3 reads CASSSPSRGNTDTQYF. The CDR3 region has the DNA TGTGCCAGCAGCTCCCCTTCGCGGGGAAACACAGATACGCAGTATTTT.